This T cell receptor (beta chain) stems from a study of blood T cell repertoires in COVID-19. Study-wide background: T cells, B-cell-depleted T cells, or PBMCs supplied cDNA or gDNA.

The CDR3 runs to 18 residues. Trimming pared 3 bases from V and 2 bases from J, leaving 21 bases between. Germline CDR1 reads SGDLS; CDR2 reads YYNGEE. The authors' processing: Scientists estimated how many nucleated cells there were by amplifying reference gene primers. Sequencing was performed with immunoSEQ multiplex PCR; in TCRdb, only in-frame clones are kept and a portion is missing. Clone size and the V and J calls come from that table; the DNA yielded D and trimming. The sample has 89,000 or so clones; 80% to 90% are singletons. Seattle's cohort entered during active infection and was followed longitudinally.

This chain uses TRBV9 with TRBJ1-3, with D possibly matching TRBD1 (6 bases). The origin of this receptor is a man aged 45-60 years with COVID-19, enrolled during active disease. Sequencing was performed on peripheral blood. This chain's CDR3 is CASSARGGGSGAGNTIYF. The CDR3 DNA sequence: TGTGCCAGCAGCGCCCGAGGGGGGGGCTCCGGGGCTGGAAACACCATATATTTT.